Listed below are T cell receptor beta chains from one sample, sequenced in a study of blood T cell repertoires in COVID-19. TCRdb's table, derived via immunoSEQ multiplex PCR, lists solely in-frame clones and lacks some. The sample has 200,000 to 250,000 clones, 65% to 85% seen once; the top ten hold 2% to 2.5%. Sequencing input: peripheral blood. The receptors derive from a woman aged 55-75 years with acute or convalescent COVID-19. Both conserved end residues are part of each CDR3. The D gene is left open where the match is weak. Clone size is not always given. Where it is, it says once, few, many or a class for expanded clones.

DNA,CDR3,size,V,J,D
TGCGCCAGCAGAGACCAATATCGGGACAGGGTACCGTACGTGCAGTACTTC,CASRDQYRDRVPYVQYF,-,TRBV10-2,TRBJ2-7,TRBD1
TGTGCCAGCAGTCCCCATCAAGAGCCCAGGGGCTACACCTTC,CASSPHQEPRGYTF,-,TRBV28,TRBJ1-2,-
TGTGCCAGCAGCGCTAGCGGGGCAGGGAGAACCTATGGCTACACCTTC,CASSASGAGRTYGYTF,-,TRBV6-6,TRBJ1-2,-
TGTGCCAGCAGCCTCCAAACCGGGACCTACGAGCAGTACTTC,CASSLQTGTYEQYF,-,TRBV7-2,TRBJ2-7,-
TGTGCCAGTCAGGGGAGGGGGAGCTACGAGCAGTACTTC,CASQGRGSYEQYF,-,TRBV19,TRBJ2-7,-
TGTGCCACCAGCCGATACGCGGGATACGAGCAGTACTTC,CATSRYAGYEQYF,-,TRBV15,TRBJ2-7,-
TGTGCCAGCAGCAATCTCTCGCTAGCGGGGGTTCGTGCAGATACGCAGTATTTT,CASSNLSLAGVRADTQYF,-,TRBV21-1,TRBJ2-3,-
TGTGCCAGCAGCCGGAACACGGGGTTCGAGGGCTACACCTTC,CASSRNTGFEGYTF,few,TRBV5-6,TRBJ1-2,-
TGTGCCAGTAGTTATGGGCCGGGACAGGGATACGAAAAACTGTTTTTT,CASSYGPGQGYEKLFF,-,TRBV19,TRBJ1-4,TRBD1
TGTGCCAGCAGCTTAAGTAGCGGGGATCACAATGAGCAGTTCTTC,CASSLSSGDHNEQFF,-,TRBV7-3,TRBJ2-1,TRBD2
TGTGCCAGCAGCTTAGGGACAGGGGGCTTGTATGGCTACACCTTC,CASSLGTGGLYGYTF,-,TRBV5-5,TRBJ1-2,TRBD1
TGTGCCAGCAGCGTAGACGGGCTAGCCCAAGAGACCCAGTACTTC,CASSVDGLAQETQYF,-,TRBV9,TRBJ2-5,-
TGTGCCAGCAGCCACGGGGGGTTCGGAGTCATTCAGTACTTC,CASSHGGFGVIQYF,-,TRBV9,TRBJ2-4,TRBD2
TGTGCCAGCAGGGAAAACAGGGCCCTCAGGCGGGGCTACACCTTC,CASRENRALRRGYTF,-,TRBV2,TRBJ1-2,-
TGTGCCAGCAGTTCTCTGGAGCGGGATGAAAAACTGTTTTTT,CASSSLERDEKLFF,-,TRBV28,TRBJ1-4,-
TGCGCCAGCAGCCCAGGGGGTGCAGCCACTGAAGCTTTCTTT,CASSPGGAATEAFF,-,TRBV5-1,TRBJ1-1,TRBD1
TGTGCCAGCTCCCGGACAGTGAACACTGAAGCTTTCTTT,CASSRTVNTEAFF,-,TRBV18,TRBJ1-1,-
TGTGCCAGTAGTATAAAGGGACAGCCTGGGGCCAACGTCCTGACTTTC,CASSIKGQPGANVLTF,-,TRBV19,TRBJ2-6,TRBD1
TGTGCCAGCAGTCCCGGGAGTGACACTGAAGCTTTCTTT,CASSPGSDTEAFF,-,TRBV16,TRBJ1-1,-
TGTGCCAGCAGCCCACTAGCGGCTAACCAAGAGACCCAGTACTTC,CASSPLAANQETQYF,-,TRBV2,TRBJ2-5,TRBD2
TGTGCCTGGAGTGAGCACAGCTACGAGCAGTACTTC,CAWSEHSYEQYF,-,TRBV30,TRBJ2-7,-
TGCAGTGCTAGTGGGCGGGGGAGGCAAGAGACCCAGTACTTC,CSASGRGRQETQYF,-,TRBV20-1,TRBJ2-5,TRBD2
TGTGCCACCAGCAGGGGTTCAGGGGGCTACGAGCAGTACTTC,CATSRGSGGYEQYF,-,TRBV15,TRBJ2-7,TRBD1
TGTGCCAGTACCCCCGAATCATCCAGGGGGCCGGGTGGCTACACCTTC,CASTPESSRGPGGYTF,few,TRBV19,TRBJ1-2,TRBD1
TGCGCCAGCAGCCAAATCGGGACAGGACAAGAGACCCAGTACTTC,CASSQIGTGQETQYF,once,TRBV4-1,TRBJ2-5,TRBD1
TGTGCCAGCAGCGATGACAGGGCGTCCGGTCAGCCCCAGCATTTT,CASSDDRASGQPQHF,few,TRBV7-9,TRBJ1-5,TRBD1
TGTGCCAGTAGCCGAATCTCAAAAGCGCTAGCGGGGACGATGCAAGAGACCCAGTACTTC,CASSRISKALAGTMQETQYF,-,TRBV19,TRBJ2-5,TRBD2
TGTGCCAGCAGCTTTCCCGACACTGAAGCTTTCTTT,CASSFPDTEAFF,-,TRBV5-8,TRBJ1-1,-
TGTGCCTGGAGTCAAACAGGAAACTATGGCTACACCTTC,CAWSQTGNYGYTF,-,TRBV30,TRBJ1-2,-
TGTGCCAGCAGTTCAATAGCGGGGGCTAACAATGAGCAGTTCTTC,CASSSIAGANNEQFF,-,TRBV6-2/TRBV6-3,TRBJ2-1,TRBD2
TGTGCCAGCAGCCCCAACGGACAGGGCACAGATACGCAGTATTTT,CASSPNGQGTDTQYF,-,TRBV7-3,TRBJ2-3,TRBD1
TGTGCCAGCAGGGCCTCGAGCACAGATACGCAGTATTTT,CASRASSTDTQYF,-,TRBV6-5,TRBJ2-3,-
TGTGCCAGCACCCGAACACAGGGCACTGAAGCTTTCTTT,CASTRTQGTEAFF,once,TRBV12-3/TRBV12-4,TRBJ1-1,-
TGTGCCAGCTCACCACTGATGGACAGGGCGGAGTCTGAAGCTTTCTTT,CASSPLMDRAESEAFF,-,TRBV18,TRBJ1-1,TRBD1
TGTGCCAGCAGCTTAGATCGGGGGGGATTCTACGAGCAGTACTTC,CASSLDRGGFYEQYF,-,TRBV7-2,TRBJ2-7,TRBD2
TGTGCCAGCAGTGATCTCTGGGTTGGTCAGGGTAGCTACACCTTC,CASSDLWVGQGSYTF,-,TRBV2,TRBJ1-2,-
TGTGCCAGCAGGGGCACTTATGGCTACACCTTC,CASRGTYGYTF,-,TRBV12-3/TRBV12-4,TRBJ1-2,-
TGTGCCATCAGTGGACAGGGTCGACTGAACTATGGCTACACCTTC,CAISGQGRLNYGYTF,-,TRBV10-3,TRBJ1-2,TRBD1